The TCR beta chain described here comes from a study of OX40 agonist ivuxolimab in advanced cancers. Study in general: Antecedent anti-PD-1, anti-PD-L1 or anti-CTLA-4 therapy was permissible, with around 40% having received some.

The CDR3 length is 13 residues. With 1 base clipped from V and 13 bases from J, the junction kept 9 bases outside the gene matches. Measured with immunoSEQ multiplex PCR; TCRdb has only the in-frame clones, and not every one. The sample yields 65,000 to 80,000 clones, over 75% seen once. This TCR came from an adult with an advanced solid tumor such as melanoma, head and neck, liver or kidney cancer. Sequencing was performed on CD4+ or CD8+ T cells sorted from blood, taken in a trial of the OX40 agonist ivuxolimab. This chain uses TRBV23-1 with TRBJ2-5, with 7 bases matching TRBD1. TRBV23-1 is placed among ORFs of uncertain function. The CDR3 spells CASSQLQPGGTYF. DNA of the CDR3: TGCGCCAGCAGTCAATTACAACCAGGGGGAACGTACTTC.